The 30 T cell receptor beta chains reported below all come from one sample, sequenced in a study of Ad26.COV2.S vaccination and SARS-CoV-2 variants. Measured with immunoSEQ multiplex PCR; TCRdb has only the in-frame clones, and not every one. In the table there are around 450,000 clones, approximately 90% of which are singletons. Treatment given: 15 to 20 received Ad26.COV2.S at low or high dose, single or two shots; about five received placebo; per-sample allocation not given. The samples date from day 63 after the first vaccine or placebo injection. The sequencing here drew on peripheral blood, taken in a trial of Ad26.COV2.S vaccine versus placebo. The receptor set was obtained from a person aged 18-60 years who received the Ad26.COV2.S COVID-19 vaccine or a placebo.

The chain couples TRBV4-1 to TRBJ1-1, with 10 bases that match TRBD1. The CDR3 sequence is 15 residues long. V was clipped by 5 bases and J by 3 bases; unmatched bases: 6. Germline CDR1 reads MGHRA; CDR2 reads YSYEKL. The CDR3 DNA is TGCGCCAGCAGCAACCGGGACAGGGGTGACACTGAAGCTTTCTTT. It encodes CASSNRDRGDTEAFF.

The DNA for the CDR3 is TGTGCCAGCAGCTTAGGACAGGGGGCGTTGGATAATGAAAAACTGTTTTTT. The encoded protein is CASSLGQGALDNEKLFF. The chain employs TRBV7-9 and TRBJ1-4, with 10 nucleotides matching TRBD1. Germline CDR1 reads SEHNR; CDR2 reads FQNEAQ (reference sequence). The CDR3 is 17 amino acids. V was clipped by 1 base and J by 4 bases; unmatched bases: 6.

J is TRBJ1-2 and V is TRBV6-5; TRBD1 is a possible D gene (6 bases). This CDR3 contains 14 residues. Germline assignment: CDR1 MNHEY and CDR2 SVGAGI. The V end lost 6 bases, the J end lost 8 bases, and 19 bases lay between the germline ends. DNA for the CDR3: TGTGCCAGCAGCCCGCCGGGACAAGGGAGAGGCTACACCTTC. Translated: CASSPPGQGRGYTF.

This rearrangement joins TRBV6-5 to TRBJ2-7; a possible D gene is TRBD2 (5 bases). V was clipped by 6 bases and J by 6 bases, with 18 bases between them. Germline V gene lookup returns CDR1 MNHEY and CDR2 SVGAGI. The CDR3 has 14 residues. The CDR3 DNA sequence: TGTGCCAGCAGAAAGAGCTACCTCCGGGGCGAGCAGTACTTC. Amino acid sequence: CASRKSYLRGEQYF.

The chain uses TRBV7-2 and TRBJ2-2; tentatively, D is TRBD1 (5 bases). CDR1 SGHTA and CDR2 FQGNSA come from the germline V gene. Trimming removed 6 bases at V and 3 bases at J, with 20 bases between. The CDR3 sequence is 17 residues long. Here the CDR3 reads CASRDPLGPEYTGELFF. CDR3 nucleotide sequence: TGTGCCAGCAGGGACCCCTTGGGGCCTGAGTACACCGGGGAGCTGTTTTTT.

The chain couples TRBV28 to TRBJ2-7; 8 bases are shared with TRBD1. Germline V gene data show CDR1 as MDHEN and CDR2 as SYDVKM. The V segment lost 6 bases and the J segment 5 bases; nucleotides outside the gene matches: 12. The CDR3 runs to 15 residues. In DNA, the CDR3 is TGTGCCAGCAGCCAAGCATCAGGGGGCTTGAACGAGCAGTACTTC. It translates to CASSQASGGLNEQYF.

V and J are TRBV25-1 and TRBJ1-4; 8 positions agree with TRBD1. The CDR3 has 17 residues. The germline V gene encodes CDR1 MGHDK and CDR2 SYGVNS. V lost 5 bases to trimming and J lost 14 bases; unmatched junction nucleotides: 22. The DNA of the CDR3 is TGTGCCAGCAGTTCAGATGGCCGGACAGGGCCCACCGTGGGGCTGTTTTTT. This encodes CASSSDGRTGPTVGLFF.

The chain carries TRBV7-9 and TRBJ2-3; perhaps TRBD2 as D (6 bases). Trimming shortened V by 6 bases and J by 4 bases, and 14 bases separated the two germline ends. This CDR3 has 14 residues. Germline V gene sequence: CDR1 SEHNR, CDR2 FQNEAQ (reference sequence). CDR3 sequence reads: CASSQRRGPDTQYF. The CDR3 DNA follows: TGTGCCAGCAGTCAAAGGAGGGGCCCAGATACGCAGTATTTT.

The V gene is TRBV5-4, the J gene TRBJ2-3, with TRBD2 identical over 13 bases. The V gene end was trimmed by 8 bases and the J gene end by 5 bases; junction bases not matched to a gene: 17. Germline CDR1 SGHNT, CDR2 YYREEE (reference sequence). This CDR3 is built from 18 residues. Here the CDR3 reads CASRGGTSGEPSGDTQYF. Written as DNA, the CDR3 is TGTGCCAGTCGGGGGGGGACTAGCGGGGAACCATCGGGAGATACGCAGTATTTT. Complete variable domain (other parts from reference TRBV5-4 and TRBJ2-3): ETGVTQSPTHLIKTRGQQVTLRCSSQSGHNTVSWYQQALGQGPQFIFQYYREEENGRGNFPPRFSGLQFPNYSSELNVNALELDDSALYLCASRGGTSGEPSGDTQYFGPGTRLTVL.

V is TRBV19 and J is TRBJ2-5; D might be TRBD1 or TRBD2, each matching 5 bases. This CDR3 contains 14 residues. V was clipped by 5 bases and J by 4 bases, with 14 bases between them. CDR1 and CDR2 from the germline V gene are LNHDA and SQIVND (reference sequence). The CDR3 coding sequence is TGTGCCAGTAGTGTTATGATGGGACGAGAGACCCAGTACTTC. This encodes CASSVMMGRETQYF.

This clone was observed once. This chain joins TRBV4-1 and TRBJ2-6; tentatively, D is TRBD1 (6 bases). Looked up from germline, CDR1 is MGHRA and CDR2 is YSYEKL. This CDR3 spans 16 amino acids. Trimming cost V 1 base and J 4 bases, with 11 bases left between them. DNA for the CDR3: TGCGCCAGCAGCCAAGTAACAGGGCCCGGGGCCAACGTCCTGACTTTC. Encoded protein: CASSQVTGPGANVLTF.

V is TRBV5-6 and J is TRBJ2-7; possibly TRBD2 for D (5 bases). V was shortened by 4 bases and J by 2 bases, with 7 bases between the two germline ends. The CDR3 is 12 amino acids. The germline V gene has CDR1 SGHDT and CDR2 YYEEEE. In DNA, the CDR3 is TGTGCCAGCAGCGAGGGCGCCTACGAGCAGTACTTC. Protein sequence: CASSEGAYEQYF.

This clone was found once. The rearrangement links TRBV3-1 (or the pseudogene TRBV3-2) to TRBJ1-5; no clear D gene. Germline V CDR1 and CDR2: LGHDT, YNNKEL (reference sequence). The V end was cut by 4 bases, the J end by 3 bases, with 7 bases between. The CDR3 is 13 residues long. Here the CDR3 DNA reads TGTGCCAGCAGCCGAGACACCAATCAGCCCCAGCATTTT. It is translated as CASSRDTNQPQHF.

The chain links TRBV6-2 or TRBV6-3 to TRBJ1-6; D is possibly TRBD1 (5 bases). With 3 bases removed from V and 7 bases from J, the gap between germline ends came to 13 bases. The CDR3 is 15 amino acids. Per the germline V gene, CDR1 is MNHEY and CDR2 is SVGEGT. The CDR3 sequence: CASSYPLGVNSPLHF. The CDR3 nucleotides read TGTGCCAGCAGTTATCCGTTGGGGGTGAATTCACCCCTCCACTTT.

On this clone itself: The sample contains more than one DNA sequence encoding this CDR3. CDR3 bases: TGTGCCAGCAGTACTTACGAGCAGTACTTC. This codes for CASSTYEQYF. This sequence joins TRBV6-5 and TRBJ2-7; D is ambiguous. Germline CDR1 is MNHEY and CDR2 is SVGAGI. Deletions cut 5 bases from V and 4 bases from J, with 3 bases between. This CDR3 spans 10 amino acids.

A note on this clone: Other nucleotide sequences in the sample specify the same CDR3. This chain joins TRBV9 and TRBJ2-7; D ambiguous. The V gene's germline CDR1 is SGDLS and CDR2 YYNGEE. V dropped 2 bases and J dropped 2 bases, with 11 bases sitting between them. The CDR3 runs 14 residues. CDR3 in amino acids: CASSVGAGPYEQYF. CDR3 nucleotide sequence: TGTGCCAGCAGCGTTGGTGCAGGCCCCTACGAGCAGTACTTC.

CDR3 sequence: CASSFQLQETQYF. Written as DNA, the CDR3 is TGTGCCAGCAGCTTCCAGTTACAAGAGACCCAGTACTTC. This rearrangement joins TRBV11-1 to TRBJ2-5; D uncertain. CDR1 SGHAT and CDR2 FQDESV come from the germline V gene (reference sequence). Trimming left V 3 bases short and J 2 bases short, with 7 bases between. This CDR3 contains 13 residues.

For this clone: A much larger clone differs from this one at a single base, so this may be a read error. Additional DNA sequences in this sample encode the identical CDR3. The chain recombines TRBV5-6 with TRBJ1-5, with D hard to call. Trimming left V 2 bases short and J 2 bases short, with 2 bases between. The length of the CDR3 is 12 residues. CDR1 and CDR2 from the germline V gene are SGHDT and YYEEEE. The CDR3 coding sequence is TGTGCCAGCAGCTTCGGCAATCAGCCCCAGCATTTT. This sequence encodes CASSFGNQPQHF. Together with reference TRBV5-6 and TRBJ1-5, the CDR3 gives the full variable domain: DAGVTQSPTHLIKTRGQQVTLRCSPKSGHDTVSWYQQALGQGPQFIFQYYEEEERQRGNFPDRFSGHQFPNYSSELNVNALLLGDSALYLCASSFGNQPQHFGDGTRLSIL.

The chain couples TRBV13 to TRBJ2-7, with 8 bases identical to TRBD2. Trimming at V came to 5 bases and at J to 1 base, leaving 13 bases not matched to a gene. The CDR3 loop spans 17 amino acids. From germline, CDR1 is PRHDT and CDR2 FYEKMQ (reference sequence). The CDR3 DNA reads TGTGCCAGCAGCCCCCCGGTGGAGCGGGGGCGGTCCTACGAGCAGTACTTC. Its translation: CASSPPVERGRSYEQYF.

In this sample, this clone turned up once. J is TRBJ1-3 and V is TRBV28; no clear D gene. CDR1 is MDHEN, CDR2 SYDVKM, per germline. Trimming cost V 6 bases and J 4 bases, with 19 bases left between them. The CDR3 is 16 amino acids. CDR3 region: CASRTGSRRAGNTIYF. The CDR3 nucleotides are TGTGCCAGCAGGACGGGATCCCGGCGGGCAGGAAACACCATATATTTT. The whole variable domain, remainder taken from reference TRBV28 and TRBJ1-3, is DVKVTQSSRYLVKRTGEKVFLECVQDMDHENMFWYRQDPGLGLRLIYFSYDVKMKEKGDIPEGYSVSREKKERFSLILESASTNQTSMYLCASRTGSRRAGNTIYFGEGSWLTVV.

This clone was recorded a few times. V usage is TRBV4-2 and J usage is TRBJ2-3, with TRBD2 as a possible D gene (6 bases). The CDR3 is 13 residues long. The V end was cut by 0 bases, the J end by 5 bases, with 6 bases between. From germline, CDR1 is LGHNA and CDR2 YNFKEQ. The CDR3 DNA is TGTGCCAGCAGCCAAGAGGGGGGAGATACGCAGTATTTT. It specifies CASSQEGGDTQYF.

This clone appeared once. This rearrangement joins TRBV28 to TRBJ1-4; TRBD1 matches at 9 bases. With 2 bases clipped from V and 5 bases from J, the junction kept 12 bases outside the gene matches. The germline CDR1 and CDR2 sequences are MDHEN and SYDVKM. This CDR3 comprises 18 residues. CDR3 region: CASSLNRGRGMWNEKLFF. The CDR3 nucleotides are TGTGCCAGCAGTTTAAACAGGGGGCGCGGGATGTGGAATGAAAAACTGTTTTTT.

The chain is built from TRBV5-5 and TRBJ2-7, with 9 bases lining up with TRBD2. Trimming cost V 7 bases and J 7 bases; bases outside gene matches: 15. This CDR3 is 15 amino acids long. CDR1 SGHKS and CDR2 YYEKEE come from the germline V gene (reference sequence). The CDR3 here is CASVLGAGGPREQYF. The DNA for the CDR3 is TGTGCCAGCGTCCTGGGGGCGGGGGGGCCCCGGGAGCAGTACTTC.

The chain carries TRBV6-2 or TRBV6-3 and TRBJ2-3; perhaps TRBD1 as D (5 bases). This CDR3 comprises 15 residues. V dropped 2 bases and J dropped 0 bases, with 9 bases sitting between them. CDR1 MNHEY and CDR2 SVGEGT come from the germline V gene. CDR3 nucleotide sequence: TGTGCCAGCAGTTACGACAGTCCTAGCACAGATACGCAGTATTTT. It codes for CASSYDSPSTDTQYF.

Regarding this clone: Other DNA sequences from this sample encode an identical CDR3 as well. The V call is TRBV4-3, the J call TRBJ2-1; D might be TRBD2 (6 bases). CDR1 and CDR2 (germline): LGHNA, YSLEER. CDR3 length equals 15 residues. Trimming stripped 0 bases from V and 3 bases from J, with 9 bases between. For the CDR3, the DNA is TGCGCCAGCAGCCAAGATCGGGGGAGCTACAATGAGCAGTTCTTC. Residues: CASSQDRGSYNEQFF.

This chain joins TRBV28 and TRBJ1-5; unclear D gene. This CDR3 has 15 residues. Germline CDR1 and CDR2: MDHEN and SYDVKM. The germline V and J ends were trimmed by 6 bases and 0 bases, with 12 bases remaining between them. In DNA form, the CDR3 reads TGTGCCAGCAGACCTTACCACGGTAGCAATCAGCCCCAGCATTTT. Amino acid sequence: CASRPYHGSNQPQHF.

The DNA for the CDR3 is TGTGCCAGCAGTGGGGGGGGTCCCGGGGAGCTGTTTTTT. Amino acids: CASSGGGPGELFF. V usage is TRBV2 and J usage is TRBJ2-2; the match to TRBD2 covers 7 bases. The V segment lost 4 bases and the J segment 6 bases; nucleotides outside the gene matches: 2. This CDR3 is 13 amino acids long. Germline-derived CDR1 and CDR2 are SNHLY and FYNNEI.

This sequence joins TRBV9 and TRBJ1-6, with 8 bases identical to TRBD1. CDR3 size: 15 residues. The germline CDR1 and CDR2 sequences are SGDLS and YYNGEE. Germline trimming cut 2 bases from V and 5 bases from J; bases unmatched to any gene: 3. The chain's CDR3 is CASSVGQGDNSPLHF. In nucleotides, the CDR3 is TGTGCCAGCAGCGTCGGACAGGGAGATAATTCACCCCTCCACTTT.

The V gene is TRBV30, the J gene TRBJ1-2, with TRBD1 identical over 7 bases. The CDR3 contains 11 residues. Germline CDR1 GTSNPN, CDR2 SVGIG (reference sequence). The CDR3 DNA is TGTGCTTTAAACAGGGGTGGAGGCTACACCTTC. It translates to CALNRGGGYTF.

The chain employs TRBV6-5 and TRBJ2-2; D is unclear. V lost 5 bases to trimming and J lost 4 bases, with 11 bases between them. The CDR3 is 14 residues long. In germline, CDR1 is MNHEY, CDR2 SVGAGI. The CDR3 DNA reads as TGTGCCAGCAGTCCCGGTAGGGTCACCGGGGAGCTGTTTTTT. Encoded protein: CASSPGRVTGELFF.